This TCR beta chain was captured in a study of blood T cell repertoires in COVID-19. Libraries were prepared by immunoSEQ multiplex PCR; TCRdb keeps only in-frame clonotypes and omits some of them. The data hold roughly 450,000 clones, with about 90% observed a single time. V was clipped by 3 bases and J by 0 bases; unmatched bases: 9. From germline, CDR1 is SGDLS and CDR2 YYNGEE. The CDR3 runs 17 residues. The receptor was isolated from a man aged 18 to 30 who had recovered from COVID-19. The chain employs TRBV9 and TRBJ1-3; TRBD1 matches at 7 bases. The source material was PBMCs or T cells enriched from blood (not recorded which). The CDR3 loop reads CASSATGVTSSGNTIYF. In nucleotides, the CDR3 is TGTGCCAGCAGCGCCACAGGGGTAACGAGCTCTGGAAACACCATATATTTT. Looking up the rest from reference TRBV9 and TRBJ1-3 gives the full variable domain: DSGVTQTPKHLITATGQRVTLRCSPRSGDLSVYWYQQSLDQGLQFLIQYYNGEERAKGNILERFSAQQFPDLHSELNLSSLELGDSALYFCASSATGVTSSGNTIYFGEGSWLTVV.